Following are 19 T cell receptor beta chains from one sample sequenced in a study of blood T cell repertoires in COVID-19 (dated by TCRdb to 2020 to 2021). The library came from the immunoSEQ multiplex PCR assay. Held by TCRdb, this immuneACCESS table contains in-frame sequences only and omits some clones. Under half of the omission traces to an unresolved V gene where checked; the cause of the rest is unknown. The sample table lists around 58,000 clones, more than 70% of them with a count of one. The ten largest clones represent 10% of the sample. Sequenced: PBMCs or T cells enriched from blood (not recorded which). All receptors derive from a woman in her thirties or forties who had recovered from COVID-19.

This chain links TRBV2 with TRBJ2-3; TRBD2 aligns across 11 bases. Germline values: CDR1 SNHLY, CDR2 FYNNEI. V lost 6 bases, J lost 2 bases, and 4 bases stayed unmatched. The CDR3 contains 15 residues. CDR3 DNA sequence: TGTGCCAGCAGGGCACTAGCGGGGGTCACAGATACGCAGTATTTT. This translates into CASRALAGVTDTQYF.

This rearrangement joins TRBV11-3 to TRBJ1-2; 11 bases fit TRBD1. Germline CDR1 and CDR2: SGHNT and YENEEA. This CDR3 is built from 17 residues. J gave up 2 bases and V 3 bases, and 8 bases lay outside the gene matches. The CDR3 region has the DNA TGTGCCAGCAGCTTCCCCGGGACAGGGGGTTCAAACTATGGCTACACCTTC. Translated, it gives CASSFPGTGGSNYGYTF. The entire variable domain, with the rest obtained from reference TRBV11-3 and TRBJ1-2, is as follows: EAGVVQSPRYKIIEKKQPVAFWCNPISGHNTLYWYLQNLGQGPELLIRYENEEAVDDSQLPKDRFSAERLKGVDSTLKIQPAELGDSAVYLCASSFPGTGGSNYGYTFGSGTRLTVV.

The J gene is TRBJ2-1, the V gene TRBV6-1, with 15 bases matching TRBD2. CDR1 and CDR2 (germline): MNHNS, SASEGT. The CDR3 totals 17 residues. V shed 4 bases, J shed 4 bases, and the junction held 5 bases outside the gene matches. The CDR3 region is CASSVGLAGGSYNEQFF. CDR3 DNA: TGTGCCAGCAGTGTTGGACTAGCGGGGGGGAGTTACAATGAGCAGTTCTTC.

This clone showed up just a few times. The CDR3 DNA sequence: TGTGCCATCAGTTCCCCCAAGGAGGGACTCAATGAGCAGTTCTTC. Its protein product is CAISSPKEGLNEQFF. The gene calls are TRBV10-3 and TRBJ2-1, with a weak D call TRBD2 (6 bases). Germline V lookup: CDR1 ENHRY, CDR2 SYGVKD. There are 15 residues in the CDR3. V was trimmed by 5 bases and J by 6 bases, leaving 17 bases between them.

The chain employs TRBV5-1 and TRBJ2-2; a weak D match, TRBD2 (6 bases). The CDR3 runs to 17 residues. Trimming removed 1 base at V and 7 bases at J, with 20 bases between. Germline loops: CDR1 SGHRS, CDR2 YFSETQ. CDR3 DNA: TGCGCCAGCAGCTTGATAATTGGCGGGGACCGGGACGGGGAGCTGTTTTTT. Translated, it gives CASSLIIGGDRDGELFF. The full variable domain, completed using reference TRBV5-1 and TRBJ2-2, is KAGVTQTPRYLIKTRGQQVTLSCSPISGHRSVSWYQQTPGQGLQFLFEYFSETQRNKGNFPGRFSGRQFSNSRSEMNVSTLELGDSALYLCASSLIIGGDRDGELFFGEGSRLTVL.

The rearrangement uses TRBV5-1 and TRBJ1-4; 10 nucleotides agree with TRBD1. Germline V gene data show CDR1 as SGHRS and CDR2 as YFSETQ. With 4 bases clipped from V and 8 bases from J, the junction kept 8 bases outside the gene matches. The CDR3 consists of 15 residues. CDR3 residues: CASSPRTGGREKLFF. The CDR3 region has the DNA TGCGCCAGCAGCCCTAGGACAGGGGGAAGAGAAAAACTGTTTTTT.

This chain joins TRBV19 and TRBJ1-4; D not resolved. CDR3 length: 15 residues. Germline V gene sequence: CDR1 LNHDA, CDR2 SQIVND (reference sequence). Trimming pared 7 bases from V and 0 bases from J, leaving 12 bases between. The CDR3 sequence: CASIPEGSTNEKLFF. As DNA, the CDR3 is TGTGCCAGTATCCCGGAGGGCTCAACTAATGAAAAACTGTTTTTT.

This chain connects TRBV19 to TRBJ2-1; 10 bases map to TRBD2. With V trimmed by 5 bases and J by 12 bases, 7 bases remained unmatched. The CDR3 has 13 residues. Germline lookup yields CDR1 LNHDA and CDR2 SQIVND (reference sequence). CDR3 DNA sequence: TGTGCCAGTAGTCCAGCAGCGGGGGGGTTGCAGTTCTTC. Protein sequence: CASSPAAGGLQFF.

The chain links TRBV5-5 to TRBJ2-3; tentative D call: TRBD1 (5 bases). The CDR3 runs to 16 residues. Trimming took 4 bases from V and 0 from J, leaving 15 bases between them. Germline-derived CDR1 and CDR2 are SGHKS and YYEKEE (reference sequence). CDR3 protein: CASSPRVRESTDTQYF. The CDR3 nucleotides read TGTGCCAGCAGCCCAAGGGTCAGGGAAAGCACAGATACGCAGTATTTT.

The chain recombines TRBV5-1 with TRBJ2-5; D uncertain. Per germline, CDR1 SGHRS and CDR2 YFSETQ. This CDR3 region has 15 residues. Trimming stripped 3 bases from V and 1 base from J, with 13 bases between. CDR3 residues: CASSWRVGGQETQYF. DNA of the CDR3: TGCGCCAGCAGCTGGAGAGTTGGCGGCCAAGAGACCCAGTACTTC.

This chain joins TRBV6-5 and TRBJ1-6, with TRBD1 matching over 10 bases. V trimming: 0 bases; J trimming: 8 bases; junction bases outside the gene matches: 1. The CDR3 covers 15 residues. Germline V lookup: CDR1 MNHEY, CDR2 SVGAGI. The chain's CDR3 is CASSYSTGGDSPLHF. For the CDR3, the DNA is TGTGCCAGCAGTTACTCGACAGGGGGCGATTCACCCCTCCACTTT.

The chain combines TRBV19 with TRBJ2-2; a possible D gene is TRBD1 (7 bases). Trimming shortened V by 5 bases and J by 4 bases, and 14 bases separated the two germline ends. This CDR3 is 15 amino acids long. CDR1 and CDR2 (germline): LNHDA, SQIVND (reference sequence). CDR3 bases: TGTGCCAGTAGTCCGAGACAGGGAGGCACCGGGGAGCTGTTTTTT. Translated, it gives CASSPRQGGTGELFF.

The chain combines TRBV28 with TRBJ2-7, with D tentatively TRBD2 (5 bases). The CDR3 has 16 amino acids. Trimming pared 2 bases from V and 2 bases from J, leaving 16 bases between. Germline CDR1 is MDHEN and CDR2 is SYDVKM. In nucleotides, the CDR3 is TGTGCCAGCAGTTTACGGGGTGGCCGAGTGCCCTACGAGCAGTACTTC. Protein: CASSLRGGRVPYEQYF. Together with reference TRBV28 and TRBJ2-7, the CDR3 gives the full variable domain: DVKVTQSSRYLVKRTGEKVFLECVQDMDHENMFWYRQDPGLGLRLIYFSYDVKMKEKGDIPEGYSVSREKKERFSLILESASTNQTSMYLCASSLRGGRVPYEQYFGPGTRLTVT.

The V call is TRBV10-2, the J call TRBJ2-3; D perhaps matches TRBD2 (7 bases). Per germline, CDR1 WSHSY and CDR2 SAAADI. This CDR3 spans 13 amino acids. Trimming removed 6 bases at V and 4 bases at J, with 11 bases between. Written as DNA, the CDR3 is TGCGCCAGCAGGACCGGGGGGCCAGATACGCAGTATTTT. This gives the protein CASRTGGPDTQYF.

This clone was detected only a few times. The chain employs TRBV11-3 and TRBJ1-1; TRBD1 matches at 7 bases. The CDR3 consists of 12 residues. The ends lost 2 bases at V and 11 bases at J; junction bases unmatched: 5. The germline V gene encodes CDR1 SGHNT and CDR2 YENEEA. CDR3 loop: CASSLSGGLAFF. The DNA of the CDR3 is TGTGCCAGCAGCTTATCAGGGGGTTTGGCTTTCTTT. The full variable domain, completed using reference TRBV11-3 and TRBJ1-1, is EAGVVQSPRYKIIEKKQPVAFWCNPISGHNTLYWYLQNLGQGPELLIRYENEEAVDDSQLPKDRFSAERLKGVDSTLKIQPAELGDSAVYLCASSLSGGLAFFGQGTRLTVV.

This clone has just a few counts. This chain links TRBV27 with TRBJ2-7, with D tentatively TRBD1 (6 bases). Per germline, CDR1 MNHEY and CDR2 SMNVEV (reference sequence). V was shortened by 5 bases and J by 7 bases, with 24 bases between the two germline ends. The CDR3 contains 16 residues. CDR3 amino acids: CASSLTRGLATREQYF. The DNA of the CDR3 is TGTGCCAGCAGTCTCACCAGGGGTCTGGCTACTCGGGAGCAGTACTTC.

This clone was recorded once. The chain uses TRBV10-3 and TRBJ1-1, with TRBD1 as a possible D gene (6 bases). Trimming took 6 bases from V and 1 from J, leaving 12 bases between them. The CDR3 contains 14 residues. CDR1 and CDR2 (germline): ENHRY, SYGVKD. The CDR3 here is CAIRYRGGNTEAFF. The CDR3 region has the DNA TGTGCCATCAGATATCGAGGGGGGAACACTGAAGCTTTCTTT.

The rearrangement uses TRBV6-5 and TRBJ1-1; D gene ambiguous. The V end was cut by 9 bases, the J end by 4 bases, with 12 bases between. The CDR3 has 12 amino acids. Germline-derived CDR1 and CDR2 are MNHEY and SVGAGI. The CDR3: CASSRSGTEAFF. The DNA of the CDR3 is TGTGCCAGTTCCAGATCTGGCACTGAAGCTTTCTTT.

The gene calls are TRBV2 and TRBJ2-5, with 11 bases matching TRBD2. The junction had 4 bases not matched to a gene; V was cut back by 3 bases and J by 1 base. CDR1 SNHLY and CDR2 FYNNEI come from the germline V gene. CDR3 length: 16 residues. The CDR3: CASSDPSGGPQETQYF. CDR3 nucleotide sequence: TGTGCCAGCAGTGATCCTAGCGGGGGGCCCCAAGAGACCCAGTACTTC.